The 28 T cell receptor beta chains in this list originate from one sample, sequenced in a study of shared clonotypes between healthy human individuals. Clones were sequenced by immunoSEQ multiplex PCR, and TCRdb holds only the in-frame ones, with some missing. The sample comprises 2 million to 3 million clones, more than 90% of which are singletons, and under 0.15% rests with the top ten. Sequencing was done on a sample of naive CD4+ T cells sorted from blood. As for subset: CD45RA+ positively selected. The receptors come from a young man in good health.

This clone was seen only once. This rearrangement joins TRBV5-1 to TRBJ1-4; perhaps TRBD1 as D (5 bases). This CDR3 has 15 amino acids. V lost 4 bases to trimming and J lost 3 bases, with 13 bases between them. Looked up from germline, CDR1 is SGHRS and CDR2 is YFSETQ. CDR3 loop: CASSTTGTANEKLFF. CDR3 coding DNA: TGCGCCAGCAGCACAACCGGGACTGCTAATGAAAAACTGTTTTTT.

The rearrangement links TRBV11-2 to TRBJ2-1; no clear D gene. The CDR3 spans 15 residues. V lost 1 base and J lost 4, with 11 bases in between. Germline V lookup: CDR1 SGHAT, CDR2 FQNNGV. The DNA of the CDR3 is TGTGCCAGCAGCTTAGTCGGAACGCTTTACAATGAGCAGTTCTTC. Translating it yields CASSLVGTLYNEQFF. Together with reference TRBV11-2 and TRBJ2-1, the CDR3 gives the full variable domain: EAGVAQSPRYKIIEKRQSVAFWCNPISGHATLYWYQQILGQGPKLLIQFQNNGVVDDSQLPKDRFSAERLKGVDSTLKIQPAKLEDSAVYLCASSLVGTLYNEQFFGPGTRLTVL.

The rearrangement joins TRBV18 to TRBJ2-7; 7 bases fit TRBD1. V lost 1 base and J lost 4; bases outside the gene matches: 7. The CDR3 length is 15 residues. Germline CDR1 KGHSH, CDR2 LQKENI. In DNA form, the CDR3 reads TGTGCCAGCTCACCACAGGGGGCCAGCCTTTACGAGCAGTACTTC. Residues: CASSPQGASLYEQYF.

A word on this clone: The same CDR3 also results from other DNA sequences found in this sample. This sequence joins TRBV30 and TRBJ1-2; no clear D. The CDR3 spans 11 residues. V was shortened by 0 bases and J by 1 base, with 0 bases between the two germline ends. Germline V gene data show CDR1 as GTSNPN and CDR2 as SVGIG (reference sequence). The CDR3 DNA is TGTGCCTGGAGTGTTAACTATGGCTACACCTTC. As protein: CAWSVNYGYTF.

V is TRBV30 and J is TRBJ1-2; the D is unclear. Germline V CDR1 and CDR2: GTSNPN, SVGIG (reference sequence). The V end lost 4 bases, the J end lost 1 base, and 10 bases lay between the germline ends. CDR3 length: 13 amino acids. The CDR3 here is CAWTAGDNYGYTF. The CDR3, as DNA: TGTGCCTGGACCGCTGGGGATAACTATGGCTACACCTTC. The entire variable domain, with the rest obtained from reference TRBV30 and TRBJ1-2, is as follows: SQTIHQWPATLVQPVGSPLSLECTVEGTSNPNLYWYRQAAGRGLQLLFYSVGIGQISSEVPQNLSASRPQDRQFILSSKKLLLSDSGFYLCAWTAGDNYGYTFGSGTRLTVV.

As for this clone: The sample contains more than one DNA sequence encoding this CDR3. V usage is TRBV7-9 and J usage is TRBJ1-1; 7 nucleotides align to TRBD1. This CDR3 spans 13 amino acids. CDR1 is SEHNR and CDR2 is FQNEAQ in the germline V gene (reference sequence). V was clipped by 4 bases and J by 5 bases; unmatched bases: 4. Written as DNA, the CDR3 is TGTGCCAGCAGCTCCCAGGGGGATACTGAAGCTTTCTTT. This codes for CASSSQGDTEAFF.

The chain carries TRBV6-6 and TRBJ2-1, with 11 nucleotides matching TRBD1. The CDR3 consists of 15 residues. Trimming cost V 7 bases and J 8 bases; bases outside gene matches: 10. Germline CDR1 MNHNY, CDR2 SVGAGI (reference sequence). The CDR3, as DNA: TGTGCCAGCAAGTCTTGGGACAGGGGGGTAGATGAGCAGTTCTTC. This translates into CASKSWDRGVDEQFF.

V and J are TRBV4-3 and TRBJ2-5; 10 nucleotides match TRBD1. The J call may be faulty, since TRBJ2-7 better matches the DNA end. The CDR3 is 15 amino acids. Germline CDR1 and CDR2: LGHNA and YSLEER. The CDR3 loop reads CASSPGTGASYEQYF. In nucleotides, the CDR3 is TGCGCCAGCAGCCCTGGGACAGGGGCCTCCTACGAGCAGTACTTC.

The CDR3 DNA reads as TGTGCCAGCAGGATGACAGGGGAAGGAGGCACTGAAGCTTTCTTT. Protein: CASRMTGEGGTEAFF. The V call is TRBV27, the J call TRBJ1-1; 8 nucleotides agree with TRBD1. This CDR3 spans 15 amino acids. Per germline, CDR1 MNHEY and CDR2 SMNVEV (reference sequence). The V gene end was trimmed by 6 bases and the J gene end by 4 bases; junction bases not matched to a gene: 10.

Regarding this clone: Other DNA sequences within the sample encode an identical CDR3. V usage is TRBV7-2 and J usage is TRBJ2-7; 10 bases line up with TRBD1. Germline V gene data show CDR1 as SGHTA and CDR2 as FQGNSA. Germline trimming cut 1 base from V and 2 bases from J; bases unmatched to any gene: 2. The CDR3 runs 15 residues. The chain's CDR3 is CASSLVGQGTYEQYF. DNA of the CDR3: TGTGCCAGCAGCTTAGTGGGACAGGGGACCTACGAGCAGTACTTC.

The chain couples TRBV6-6 to TRBJ2-3; 11 bases agree with TRBD2. The CDR3 spans 16 residues. Looked up from germline, CDR1 is MNHNY and CDR2 is SVGAGI (reference sequence). The V gene end was trimmed by 5 bases and the J gene end by 1 base; junction bases not matched to a gene: 5. DNA for the CDR3: TGTGCCAGCAGTCGACGACTAGCGGGACGCACAGATACGCAGTATTTT. Its translation: CASSRRLAGRTDTQYF.

This chain links TRBV4-1 with TRBJ2-7, with D possibly being TRBD1 (6 bases). Germline CDR1 MGHRA, CDR2 YSYEKL. V gave up 1 base and J gave up 2 bases, with 21 bases separating them. This CDR3 has 18 residues. The CDR3 sequence is CASSQVPLTGLGPYEQYF. DNA for the CDR3: TGCGCCAGCAGCCAAGTCCCTCTTACAGGGTTAGGGCCCTACGAGCAGTACTTC.

The rearrangement links TRBV30 to TRBJ2-7; no definite D call. From germline, CDR1 is GTSNPN and CDR2 SVGIG (reference sequence). The CDR3 spans 16 residues. V was shortened by 1 base and J by 2 bases, with 18 bases between the two germline ends. The DNA for the CDR3 is TGTGCCTGGAGTGGACGCTCGTTACAGCCCCCCTACGAGCAGTACTTC. Translation gives CAWSGRSLQPPYEQYF.

This clone was detected only once. The chain is built from TRBV7-9 and TRBJ2-3; D is undetermined. Trimming shortened V by 4 bases and J by 0 bases, and 11 bases separated the two germline ends. Germline V gene lookup returns CDR1 SEHNR and CDR2 FQNEAQ (reference sequence). The CDR3 runs 15 residues. The CDR3 loop reads CASSSVYGSTDTQYF. The CDR3 DNA reads as TGTGCCAGCAGCTCAGTATACGGGAGCACAGATACGCAGTATTTT. Looking up the rest from reference TRBV7-9 and TRBJ2-3 gives the full variable domain: DTGVSQNPRHKITKRGQNVTFRCDPISEHNRLYWYRQTLGQGPEFLTYFQNEAQLEKSRLLSDRFSAERPKGSFSTLEIQRTEQGDSAMYLCASSSVYGSTDTQYFGPGTRLTVL.

This chain links TRBV11-2 with TRBJ2-3; 7 bases match TRBD2. Losses at the gene ends were 1 base for V and 2 bases for J; bases not matched to a gene: 6. The CDR3 runs to 16 residues. Germline values: CDR1 SGHAT, CDR2 FQNNGV. The CDR3 here is CASSLGSAGLTDTQYF. For the CDR3, the DNA is TGTGCCAGCAGCTTAGGTTCAGCGGGGCTCACAGATACGCAGTATTTT.

In this sample, this clone turned up once. The chain combines TRBV4-1 with TRBJ2-5, with D maybe TRBD2 (6 bases). CDR3 length: 17 residues. V was pared by 2 bases and J by 13 bases, with 29 bases between. From germline, CDR1 is MGHRA and CDR2 YSYEKL. As DNA, the CDR3 is TGCGCCAGCAGCCAATGGAGGGGCCCCCAGTTGAGCGACCCATTGTACTTC. Residues: CASSQWRGPQLSDPLYF.

The chain recombines TRBV11-3 with TRBJ2-2, with D hard to call. This CDR3 has 15 amino acids. Per the germline V gene, CDR1 is SGHNT and CDR2 is YENEEA. V lost 3 bases to trimming and J lost 4 bases, with 12 bases between them. The DNA for the CDR3 is TGTGCCAGCAGCTTCGGCGGAGTCGGCACCGGGGAGCTGTTTTTT. This encodes CASSFGGVGTGELFF.

The CDR3 nucleotides read TGTGCCAGCTCACCACCGGTACCCACTGAAGCTTTCTTT. It codes for CASSPPVPTEAFF. The chain uses TRBV18 and TRBJ1-1, with D uncertain. The germline V gene encodes CDR1 KGHSH and CDR2 LQKENI. Trimming removed 0 bases from V and 4 bases from J, with 6 bases in between. CDR3 length equals 13 residues.

This clone was picked up one time. The J gene is TRBJ2-3, the V gene TRBV18, with 11 positions matching TRBD2. The germline V gene encodes CDR1 KGHSH and CDR2 LQKENI. Trimming cost V 3 bases and J 2 bases; bases outside gene matches: 13. The CDR3 extends over 19 amino acids. In nucleotides, the CDR3 is TGTGCCAGCTCACCCCTCCCCCCCCCTAGCGGGGGGCACACAGATACGCAGTATTTT. This encodes CASSPLPPPSGGHTDTQYF.

V gene TRBV19 combines with J gene TRBJ2-3, with unresolved D. Germline values: CDR1 LNHDA, CDR2 SQIVND (reference sequence). CDR3 length: 14 amino acids. Trimming took 4 bases from V and 5 from J, leaving 13 bases between them. CDR3 protein: CASSSGKLGDTQYF. CDR3 nucleotide sequence: TGTGCCAGTAGTAGTGGGAAATTGGGAGATACGCAGTATTTT.

The gene calls are TRBV19 and TRBJ1-5; D remains ambiguous. Germline CDR1 reads LNHDA; CDR2 reads SQIVND (reference sequence). The length of the CDR3 is 18 residues. Trimming shortened V by 3 bases and J by 0 bases, and 18 bases separated the two germline ends. Here the CDR3 DNA reads TGTGCCAGTAGTATCGCAGCGGGCCTCGCTTATAGCAATCAGCCCCAGCATTTT. It yields the protein CASSIAAGLAYSNQPQHF.

This chain connects TRBV7-2 to TRBJ2-2; 7 nucleotides line up with TRBD1. Losses at the gene ends were 5 bases for V and 0 bases for J; bases not matched to a gene: 6. CDR1 is SGHTA and CDR2 is FQGNSA in the germline V gene. The CDR3 runs 16 residues. The CDR3 here is CASSLLGGANTGELFF. The DNA of the CDR3 is TGTGCCAGCAGCCTCCTAGGGGGCGCGAACACCGGGGAGCTGTTTTTT.

The chain is built from TRBV5-8 and TRBJ2-5; no clear D. The CDR3 spans 15 residues. Germline V gene sequence: CDR1 SGHTS, CDR2 YDEGEE. V lost 2 bases, J lost 2 bases, and 13 bases lay in between. CDR3 region: CASSFQPPSQETQYF. The CDR3 DNA is TGTGCCAGCAGCTTCCAACCACCTTCTCAAGAGACCCAGTACTTC.

This sequence joins TRBV29-1 and TRBJ2-1; possibly TRBD1 or TRBD2 for D (6 bases each). Germline CDR1 is SQVTM and CDR2 is ANQGSEA. The CDR3 totals 14 residues. The ends were cut back, 6 bases at V and 8 bases at J, with 20 bases in the middle. CDR3 protein: CSVVDSHRGHEQFF. Written as DNA, the CDR3 is TGCAGCGTCGTGGACAGCCATCGGGGGCATGAGCAGTTCTTC.

The sample holds one count of this clone. The chain uses TRBV5-8 and TRBJ2-7; tentative D call: TRBD2 (5 bases). Trimming pared 6 bases from V and 5 bases from J, leaving 24 bases between. CDR3 length equals 16 residues. Germline V gene sequence: CDR1 SGHTS, CDR2 YDEGEE. The CDR3 reads CASTPLNWYFGDEQYF. DNA for the CDR3: TGTGCCAGCACCCCATTGAATTGGTATTTCGGGGACGAGCAGTACTTC.

The table lists this clone with a few counts. Other DNA sequences in the sample encode the same CDR3. The genes are TRBV7-2 and TRBJ1-1; D is unclear. V dropped 1 base and J dropped 1 base, with 4 bases sitting between them. CDR3 length: 13 residues. Looked up from germline, CDR1 is SGHTA and CDR2 is FQGNSA. CDR3 sequence: CASSLDRNTEAFF. In nucleotides, the CDR3 is TGTGCCAGCAGCTTAGACAGGAACACTGAAGCTTTCTTT.

This chain joins TRBV5-1 and TRBJ2-7; no clear D. CDR1 is SGHRS and CDR2 is YFSETQ in the germline V gene. V was shortened by 6 bases and J by 1 base, with 14 bases between the two germline ends. This CDR3 is 14 amino acids long. CDR3 sequence (DNA): TGCGCCAGCAAGTCCGACGCAACTTCCTACGAGCAGTACTTC. This sequence encodes CASKSDATSYEQYF.

This chain uses TRBV6-5 with TRBJ2-5; 9 nucleotides match TRBD2. Germline CDR1 and CDR2: MNHEY and SVGAGI. V lost 4 bases and J lost 4; bases outside the gene matches: 10. The CDR3 sequence is 16 residues long. The CDR3 region is CASSWLAGKTAETQYF. As DNA, the CDR3 is TGTGCCAGCAGTTGGCTAGCGGGAAAGACCGCAGAGACCCAGTACTTC.